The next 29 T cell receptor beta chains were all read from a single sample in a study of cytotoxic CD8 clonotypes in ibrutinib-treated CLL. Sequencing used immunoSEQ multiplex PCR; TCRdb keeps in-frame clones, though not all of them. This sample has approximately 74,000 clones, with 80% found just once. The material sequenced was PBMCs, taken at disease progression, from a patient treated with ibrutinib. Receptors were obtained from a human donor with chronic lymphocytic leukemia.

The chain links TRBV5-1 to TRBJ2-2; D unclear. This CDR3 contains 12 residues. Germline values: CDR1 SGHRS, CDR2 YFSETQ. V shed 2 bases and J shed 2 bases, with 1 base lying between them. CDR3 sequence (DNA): TGCGCCAGCAGCTTTAACACCGGGGAGCTGTTTTTT. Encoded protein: CASSFNTGELFF.

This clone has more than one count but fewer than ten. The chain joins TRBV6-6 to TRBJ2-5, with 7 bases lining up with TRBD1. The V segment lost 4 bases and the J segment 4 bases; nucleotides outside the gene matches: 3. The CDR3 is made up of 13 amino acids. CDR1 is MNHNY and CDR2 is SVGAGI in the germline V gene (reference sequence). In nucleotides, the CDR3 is TGTGCCAGCAGTTTTGCAGGGGGAGAGACCCAGTACTTC. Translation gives CASSFAGGETQYF.

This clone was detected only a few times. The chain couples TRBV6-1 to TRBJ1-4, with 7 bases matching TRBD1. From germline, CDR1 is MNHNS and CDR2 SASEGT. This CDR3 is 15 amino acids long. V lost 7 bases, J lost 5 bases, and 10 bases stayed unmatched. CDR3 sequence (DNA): TGTGCCAGCATTAAAACCGGGACAGCAAATGAAAAACTGTTTTTT. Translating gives CASIKTGTANEKLFF.

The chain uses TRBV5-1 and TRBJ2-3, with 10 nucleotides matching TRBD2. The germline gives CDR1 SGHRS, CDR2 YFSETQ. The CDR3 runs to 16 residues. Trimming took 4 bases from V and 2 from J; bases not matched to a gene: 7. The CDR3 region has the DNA TGCGCCAGCAGCCAGGGACTAGCGACCTCCACAGATACGCAGTATTTT. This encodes CASSQGLATSTDTQYF.

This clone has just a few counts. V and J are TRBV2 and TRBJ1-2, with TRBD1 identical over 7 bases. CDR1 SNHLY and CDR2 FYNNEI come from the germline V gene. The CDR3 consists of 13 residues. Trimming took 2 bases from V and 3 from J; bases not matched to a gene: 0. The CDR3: CASSETGDYGYTF. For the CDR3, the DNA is TGTGCCAGCAGTGAAACAGGGGACTATGGCTACACCTTC.

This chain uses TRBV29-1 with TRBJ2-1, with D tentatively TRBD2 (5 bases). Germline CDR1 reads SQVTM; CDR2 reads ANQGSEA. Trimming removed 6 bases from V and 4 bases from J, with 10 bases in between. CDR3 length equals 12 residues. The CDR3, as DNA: TGCAGCGTCCAAAGGGAGTACAATGAGCAGTTCTTC. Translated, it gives CSVQREYNEQFF.

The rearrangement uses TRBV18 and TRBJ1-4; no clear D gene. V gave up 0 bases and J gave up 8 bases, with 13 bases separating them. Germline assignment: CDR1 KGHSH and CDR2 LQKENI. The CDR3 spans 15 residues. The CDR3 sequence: CASSPPGGEREKLFF. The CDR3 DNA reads TGTGCCAGCTCACCACCGGGTGGCGAGAGGGAAAAACTGTTTTTT.

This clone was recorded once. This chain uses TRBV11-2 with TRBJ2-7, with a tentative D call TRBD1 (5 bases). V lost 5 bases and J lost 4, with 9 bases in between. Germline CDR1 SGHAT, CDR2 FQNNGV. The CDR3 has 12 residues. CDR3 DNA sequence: TGTGCCAGCAGCGCCACAGGTTACGAGCAGTACTTC. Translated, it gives CASSATGYEQYF.

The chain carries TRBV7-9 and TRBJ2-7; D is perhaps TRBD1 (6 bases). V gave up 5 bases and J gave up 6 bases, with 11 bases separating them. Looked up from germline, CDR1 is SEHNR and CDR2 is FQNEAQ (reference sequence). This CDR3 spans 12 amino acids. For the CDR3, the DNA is TGTGCCAGCAGCACAGTCAGGGGCGAGCAGTACTTC. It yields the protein CASSTVRGEQYF.

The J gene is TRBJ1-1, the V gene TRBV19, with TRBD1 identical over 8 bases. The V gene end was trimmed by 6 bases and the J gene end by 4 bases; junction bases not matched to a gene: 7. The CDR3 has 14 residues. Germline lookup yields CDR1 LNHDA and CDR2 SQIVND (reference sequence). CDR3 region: CASRLDRAVTEAFF. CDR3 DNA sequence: TGTGCCAGTAGGCTGGACAGGGCGGTCACTGAAGCTTTCTTT.

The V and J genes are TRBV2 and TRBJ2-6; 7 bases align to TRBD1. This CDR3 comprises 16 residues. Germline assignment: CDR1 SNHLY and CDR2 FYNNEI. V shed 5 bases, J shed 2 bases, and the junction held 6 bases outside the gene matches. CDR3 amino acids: CASSTTGTTGANVLTF. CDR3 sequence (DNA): TGTGCCAGCAGTACGACAGGGACGACTGGGGCCAACGTCCTGACTTTC.

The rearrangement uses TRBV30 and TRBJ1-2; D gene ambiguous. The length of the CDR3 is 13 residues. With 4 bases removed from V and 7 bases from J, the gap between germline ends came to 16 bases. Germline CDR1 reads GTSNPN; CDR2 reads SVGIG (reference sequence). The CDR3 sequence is CAWTLVGSGGYTF. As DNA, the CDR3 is TGTGCCTGGACTTTGGTAGGGTCGGGTGGCTACACCTTC.

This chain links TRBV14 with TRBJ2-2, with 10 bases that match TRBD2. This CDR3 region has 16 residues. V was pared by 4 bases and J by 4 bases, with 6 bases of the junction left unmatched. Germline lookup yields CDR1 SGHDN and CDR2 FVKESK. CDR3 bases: TGTGCCAGCAGCCGCCCTAGCGGGAGAATCACCGGGGAGCTGTTTTTT. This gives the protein CASSRPSGRITGELFF.

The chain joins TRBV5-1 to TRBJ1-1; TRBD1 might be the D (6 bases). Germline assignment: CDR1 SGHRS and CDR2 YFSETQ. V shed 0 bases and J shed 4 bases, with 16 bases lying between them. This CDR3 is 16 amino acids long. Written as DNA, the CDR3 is TGCGCCAGCAGCTTGGGTGGGGGCTTTTGGGTCACTGAAGCTTTCTTT. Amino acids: CASSLGGGFWVTEAFF. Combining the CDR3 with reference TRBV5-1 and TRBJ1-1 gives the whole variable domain KAGVTQTPRYLIKTRGQQVTLSCSPISGHRSVSWYQQTPGQGLQFLFEYFSETQRNKGNFPGRFSGRQFSNSRSEMNVSTLELGDSALYLCASSLGGGFWVTEAFFGQGTRLTVV.

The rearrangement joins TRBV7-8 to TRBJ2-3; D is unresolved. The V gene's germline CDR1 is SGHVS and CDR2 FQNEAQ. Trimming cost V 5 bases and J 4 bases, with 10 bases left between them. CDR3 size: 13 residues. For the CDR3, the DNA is TGTGCCAGCAGCACGCGAGAGGCAGATACGCAGTATTTT. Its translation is CASSTREADTQYF.

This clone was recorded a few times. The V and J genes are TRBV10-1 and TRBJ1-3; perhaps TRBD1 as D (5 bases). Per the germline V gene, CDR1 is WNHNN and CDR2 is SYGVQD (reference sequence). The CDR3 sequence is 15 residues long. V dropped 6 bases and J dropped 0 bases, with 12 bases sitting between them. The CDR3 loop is CASSPGRLSGNTIYF. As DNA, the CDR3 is TGCGCCAGCAGCCCGGGGCGGCTCTCTGGAAACACCATATATTTT.

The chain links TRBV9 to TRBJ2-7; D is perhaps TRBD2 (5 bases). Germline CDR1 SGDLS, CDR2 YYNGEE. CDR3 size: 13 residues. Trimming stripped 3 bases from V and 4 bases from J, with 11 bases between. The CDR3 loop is CASSARGSYEQYF. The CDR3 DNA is TGTGCCAGCAGCGCCCGAGGGTCGTACGAGCAGTACTTC.

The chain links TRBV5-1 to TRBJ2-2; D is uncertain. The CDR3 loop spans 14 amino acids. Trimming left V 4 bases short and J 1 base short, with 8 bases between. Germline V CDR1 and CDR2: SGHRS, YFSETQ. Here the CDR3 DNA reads TGCGCCAGCAGCCTCCGACAGAACACCGGGGAGCTGTTTTTT. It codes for CASSLRQNTGELFF.

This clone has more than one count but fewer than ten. The CDR3 nucleotides read TGTGCCAGCAGCACACAGGGGATGAACACTGAAGCTTTCTTT. This sequence encodes CASSTQGMNTEAFF. The rearrangement joins TRBV9 to TRBJ1-1; TRBD1 agrees at 7 bases. Germline V lookup: CDR1 SGDLS, CDR2 YYNGEE. This CDR3 comprises 14 residues. After removal of 4 bases from V and 0 bases from J, the junction contained 3 bases not matched to a gene.

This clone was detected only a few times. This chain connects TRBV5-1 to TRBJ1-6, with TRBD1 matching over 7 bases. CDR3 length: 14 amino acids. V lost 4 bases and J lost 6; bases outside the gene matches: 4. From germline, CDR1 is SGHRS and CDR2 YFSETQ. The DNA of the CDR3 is TGCGCCAGCAGCACGGGACAGACTAATTCACCCCTCCACTTT. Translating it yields CASSTGQTNSPLHF.

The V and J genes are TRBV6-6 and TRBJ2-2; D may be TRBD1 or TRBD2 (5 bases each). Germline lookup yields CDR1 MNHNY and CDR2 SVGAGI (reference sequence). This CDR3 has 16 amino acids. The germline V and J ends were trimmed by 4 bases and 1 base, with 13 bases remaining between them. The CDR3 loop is CASSSPGTENTGELFF. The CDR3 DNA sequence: TGTGCCAGCAGTTCCCCCGGGACCGAGAACACCGGGGAGCTGTTTTTT.

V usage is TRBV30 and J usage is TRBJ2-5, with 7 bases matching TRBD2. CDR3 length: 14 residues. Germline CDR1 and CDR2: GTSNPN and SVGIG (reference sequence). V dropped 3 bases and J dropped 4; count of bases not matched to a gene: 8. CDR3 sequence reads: CAWRSLAIRETQYF. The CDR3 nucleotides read TGTGCCTGGAGGTCACTAGCGATCCGAGAGACCCAGTACTTC.

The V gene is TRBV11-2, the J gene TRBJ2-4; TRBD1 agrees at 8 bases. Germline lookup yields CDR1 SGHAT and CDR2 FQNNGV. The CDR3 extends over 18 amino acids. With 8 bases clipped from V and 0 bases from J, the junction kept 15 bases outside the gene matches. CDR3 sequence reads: CASGPRTGLDLAKNIQYF. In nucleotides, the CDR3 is TGTGCCAGCGGACCCAGGACAGGGCTCGACCTAGCCAAAAACATTCAGTACTTC.

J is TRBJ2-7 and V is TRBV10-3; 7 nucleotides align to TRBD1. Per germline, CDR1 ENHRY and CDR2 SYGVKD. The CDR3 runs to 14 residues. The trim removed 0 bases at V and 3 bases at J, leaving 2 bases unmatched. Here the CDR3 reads CAISESTGSYEQYF. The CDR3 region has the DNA TGTGCCATCAGTGAGTCGACAGGGAGCTACGAGCAGTACTTC.

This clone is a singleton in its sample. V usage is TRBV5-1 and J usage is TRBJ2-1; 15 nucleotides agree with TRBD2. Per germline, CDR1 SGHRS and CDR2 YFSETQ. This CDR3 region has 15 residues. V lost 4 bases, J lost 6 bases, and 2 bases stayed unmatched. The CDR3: CASSPGLAGGNEQFF. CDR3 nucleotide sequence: TGCGCCAGCAGCCCGGGACTAGCGGGAGGCAATGAGCAGTTCTTC.

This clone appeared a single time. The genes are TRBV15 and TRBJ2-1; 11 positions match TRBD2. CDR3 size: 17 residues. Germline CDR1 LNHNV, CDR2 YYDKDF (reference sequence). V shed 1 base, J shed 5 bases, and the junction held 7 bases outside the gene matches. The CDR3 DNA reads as TGTGCCACCAGCAGAGTAGCGGGGGGGATGACGGACAATGAGCAGTTCTTC. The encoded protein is CATSRVAGGMTDNEQFF.

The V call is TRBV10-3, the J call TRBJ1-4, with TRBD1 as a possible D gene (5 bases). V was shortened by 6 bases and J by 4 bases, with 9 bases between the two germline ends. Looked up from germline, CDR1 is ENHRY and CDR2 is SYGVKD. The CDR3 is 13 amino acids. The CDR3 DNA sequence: TGTGCCATCAGGCCAGGGATTAATGAAAAACTGTTTTTT. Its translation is CAIRPGINEKLFF.

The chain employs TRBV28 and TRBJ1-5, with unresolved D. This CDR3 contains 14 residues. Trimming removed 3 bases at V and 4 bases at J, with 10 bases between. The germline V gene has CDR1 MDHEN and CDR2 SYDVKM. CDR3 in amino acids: CASSFTVFNQPQHF. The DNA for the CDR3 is TGTGCCAGCAGTTTCACGGTCTTTAATCAGCCCCAGCATTTT.

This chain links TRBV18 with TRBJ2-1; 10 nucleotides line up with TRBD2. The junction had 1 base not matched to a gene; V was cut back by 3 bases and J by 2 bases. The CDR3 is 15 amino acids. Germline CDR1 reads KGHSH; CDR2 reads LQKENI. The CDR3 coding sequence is TGTGCCAGCTCACCGACTAGCGGGCCCTACAATGAGCAGTTCTTC. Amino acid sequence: CASSPTSGPYNEQFF.